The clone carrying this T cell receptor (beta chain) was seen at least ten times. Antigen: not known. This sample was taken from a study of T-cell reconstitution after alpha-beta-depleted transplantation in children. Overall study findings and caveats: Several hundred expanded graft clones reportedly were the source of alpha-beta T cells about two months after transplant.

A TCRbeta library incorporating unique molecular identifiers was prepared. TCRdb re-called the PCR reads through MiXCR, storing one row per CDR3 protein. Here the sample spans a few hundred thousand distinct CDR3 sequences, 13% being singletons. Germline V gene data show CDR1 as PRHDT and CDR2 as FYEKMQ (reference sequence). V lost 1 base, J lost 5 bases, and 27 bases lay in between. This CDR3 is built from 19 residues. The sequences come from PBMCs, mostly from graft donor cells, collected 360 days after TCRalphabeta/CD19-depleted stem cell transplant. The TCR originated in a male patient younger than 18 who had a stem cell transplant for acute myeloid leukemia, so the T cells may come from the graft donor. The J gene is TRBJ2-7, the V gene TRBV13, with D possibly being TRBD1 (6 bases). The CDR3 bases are TGTGCCAGCAGCTTAGAGGGTCCAGGGGCGGCCATCTCCCTAAACGAGCAGTACTTC. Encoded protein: CASSLEGPGAAISLNEQYF.